This T cell receptor beta chain emerged from a study of shared clonotypes between healthy human individuals (dated by TCRdb to 2019 to 2021). About the full investigation: The cohort included a few men and a couple of women between 18 and 49 years of age. For each donor, CD4 naive and CD4 memory were each run on three plates, CD8 naive on two plates, and CD8 memory on one plate. To estimate repertoire size and how much clonotype sharing occurs between individuals, the study deeply sequenced the blood TCR repertoires of 4 to 6 healthy adults. Different laboratories and diverse techniques were used to prepare libraries and sequence TCR repertoires, to increase sequencing depth and limit assay-specific biases. Leukapheresis yielded between about 0.94 and 9 billion PBMCs per donor.

Overall results and qualifications from the work: About 5% of naive CD4, more than 3% of naive CD8, roughly 2.5% of memory CD4, and 0.35% to 0.5% of memory CD8 clonotypes were shared across a few donors. Sampling was limited to blood, and TCR repertoires in tissue likely differ from TCR repertoires in blood. Naive subsets generally had larger estimated clonotype richness than memory subsets. Compared with non-shared clonotypes, the clonotypes found in all four sorted-subset donors had higher generation probabilities. The genetic and exposure-history diversity represented was limited by the small number of donors. Pairwise subsampling led to the expectation that sequencing depth would affect the degree of clonotype sharing among donors. Incomplete sequencing was indicated by rarefaction of sorted-subset datasets, despite the large sequencing depth.

Using the deep immunoSEQ assay, TCR CDR3 regions were amplified from genomic DNA by multiplex PCR. Genomic DNA extracted from each cell subset was distributed evenly over all wells of several immunoSEQ 96-well plates, and each plate served as one replicate. For sorted subsets, roughly 200 ng of genomic DNA, equivalent to some 33,000 T cell genomes, went into each replicate PCR. Purified libraries were measured with a Qubit 3.0 fluorometer, size-checked on a Bioanalyzer 2100, and measured again with the KAPA Library Quantification kit. A separate single-read 150-cycle Illumina NextSeq 550 flow cell was used to sequence each immunoSEQ 96-well plate. The authors' pipeline ran thus. Because the immunoSEQ output included only junctional sequences and no quality scores, the filtering could not be the same as the filtering used for full-length reads. To assign V/J genes and CDR3, sequences were annotated against IMGT germline references using PyIR, a Python wrapper for IgBLAST v1.9. Reads with weak V/J assignments (E-value above 1e-6), missing CDR3, stop codons, out-of-frame junctions, or ambiguous translated residues were removed. V3J clonotypes were defined as sequences sharing an identical inferred V gene, J gene, and CDR3 amino acid sequence. To compute the percentage overlap between repertoires, the number of shared unique clonotypes was divided by the size of the smaller repertoire. RTK rarefaction, the Chao1 estimator, and Recon v2.1 estimates of unobserved clonotypes were used to assess repertoire richness. Generation probabilities were computed with OLGA for all TCRbeta clonotypes obtained by the gDNA method from a few donors. TCRdb's version of the immuneACCESS table is confined to in-frame rearrangements and falls short of the full clone set. An unresolved V gene accounts for under half of the shortfall where checked; the remainder is of unknown origin. V, J and clone size are those of that table, while D and trimming were read from the DNA. Here the sample has over 700,000 clones; about two thirds occur a single time. The ten largest clones capture approximately 2% of the sample.

Of note for this clone: The antigen it binds to is not known. Base qualities are not at hand, and no much larger clone is one base apart.

CDR1 and CDR2 are drawn from the germline V gene: SGHDT, YYEEEE. From cysteine to phenylalanine, the CDR3 is 16 amino acids long. Only the CDR3 part of the read is kept: 48 bases, read in frame from the first base. For this chain, trimming is 0 bases at the V end and 4 bases at the J end, and the number of junction bases without a gene match is 7. Healthy HIV-negative adults with no recently reported acute infections or vaccinations were included as donors. Only Caucasian adults living in Nashville, Tennessee, USA were represented among the donors. CD4+ T cells were enriched through magnetic negative selection, after which naive cells were positively selected on CD45RA and the remaining negative fraction served as the memory subset. Blood was obtained by leukapheresis, after which PBMCs were separated by Ficoll-Histopaque density gradient centrifugation and cryopreserved in liquid nitrogen vapor phase. Analytical flow cytometry was used to check the purity and quantity of each magnetically sorted T cell population. Genomic DNA was isolated from every sorted fraction and measured by UV absorbance on a Nanodrop 2000c.

Specimen: memory CD4+ T cells sorted from blood. Interpreted using the paper, the cell subset or site label stands for: CD45RA-negative fraction. In this chain, TRBV5-6 is recombined with TRBJ2-5, with 9 middle bases fitting TRBD2. This clonotype was obtained from a woman aged 25 to 39 in good health. The CDR3 protein sequence reads: CASSLVRGLAIETQYF. In nucleotides, the sequence is TGTGCCAGCAGCTTGGTTCGTGGACTAGCGATAGAGACCCAGTACTTC.